A single sample is the source of the 20 T cell receptor beta chains below, sequenced in a study of blood T cell repertoires in COVID-19. The data were produced by immunoSEQ multiplex PCR, yet TCRdb's version contains in-frame clones alone and is incomplete. This sample has fewer than 200,000 clones, with 65% to 90% found just once. The material sequenced was peripheral blood. The receptors derive from a man over 45 with active or convalescent COVID-19.

This clone was detected a few times. The chain joins TRBV7-2 to TRBJ1-1, with 8 bases lining up with TRBD1. CDR1 is SGHTA, CDR2 FQGNSA, per germline. Germline trimming cut 5 bases from V and 5 bases from J; bases unmatched to any gene: 7. The CDR3 spans 14 residues. The CDR3 nucleotides are TGTGCCAGCAGCCCCTTCCGACAGGGGACTGAAGCTTTCTTT. Translated: CASSPFRQGTEAFF.

The genes are TRBV2 and TRBJ2-2, with D possibly matching TRBD2 (5 bases). The CDR3 has 12 residues. Trimming left V 3 bases short and J 13 bases short, with 12 bases between. Germline values: CDR1 SNHLY, CDR2 FYNNEI. This CDR3 is CASSEEAGVLFF. CDR3 nucleotides: TGTGCCAGCAGTGAGGAGGCAGGAGTGCTGTTTTTT. Complete variable domain (other parts from reference TRBV2 and TRBJ2-2): EPEVTQTPSHQVTQMGQEVILRCVPISNHLYFYWYRQILGQKVEFLVSFYNNEISEKSEIFDDQFSVERPDGSNFTLKIRSTKLEDSAMYFCASSEEAGVLFFGEGSRLTVL.

V and J are TRBV3-1 (or the pseudogene TRBV3-2) and TRBJ1-2; no clear D gene. Trimming removed 5 bases at V and 0 bases at J, with 7 bases between. The V gene's germline CDR1 is LGHDT and CDR2 YNNKEL (reference sequence). The CDR3 is 13 amino acids. The DNA for the CDR3 is TGTGCCAGCAGCTCGACTGCTAACTATGGCTACACCTTC. Translating it yields CASSSTANYGYTF.

The J gene is TRBJ1-1, the V gene TRBV28, with 9 bases identical to TRBD1. Looked up from germline, CDR1 is MDHEN and CDR2 is SYDVKM. The junction had 6 bases not matched to a gene; V was cut back by 6 bases and J by 10 bases. The CDR3 spans 12 residues. This CDR3 reads CASRITGGSAFF. The DNA of the CDR3 is TGTGCCAGCAGAATAACAGGGGGCTCAGCTTTCTTT.

This clone was detected a few times. V usage is TRBV9 and J usage is TRBJ2-2; D call uncertain. The V gene lost 3 bases and the J gene lost 1 base, with 7 bases spanning the gap. The CDR3 is made up of 14 amino acids. The germline V gene has CDR1 SGDLS and CDR2 YYNGEE. CDR3 sequence reads: CASSAQENTGELFF. As DNA, the CDR3 is TGTGCCAGCAGCGCACAAGAGAACACCGGGGAGCTGTTTTTT.

This clone came up once. The V gene is TRBV14, the J gene TRBJ2-3; D is unresolved. The V and J ends lost 0 bases and 0 bases respectively, with 7 bases between them. This CDR3 region has 15 residues. Germline loops: CDR1 SGHDN, CDR2 FVKESK. The CDR3 DNA follows: TGTGCCAGCAGCCAAGAGCAGATTAGCACAGATACGCAGTATTTT. Protein sequence: CASSQEQISTDTQYF.

V usage is TRBV11-1 and J usage is TRBJ2-7; TRBD2 aligns across 12 bases. Germline V gene lookup returns CDR1 SGHAT and CDR2 FQDESV (reference sequence). The CDR3 runs to 14 residues. With V trimmed by 5 bases and J by 2 bases, 1 base remained unmatched. CDR3 coding DNA: TGTGCCAGCAGCCCTAGCGGGGGGGCCTACGAGCAGTACTTC. This codes for CASSPSGGAYEQYF.

The rearrangement uses TRBV7-6 and TRBJ1-4; D uncertain. V lost 3 bases and J lost 6, with 5 bases in between. Looked up from germline, CDR1 is SGHVS and CDR2 is FNYEAQ. The CDR3 covers 12 residues. CDR3 loop: CASSLVDEKLFF. As DNA, the CDR3 is TGTGCCAGCAGCTTGGTAGATGAAAAACTGTTTTTT.

The V gene is TRBV21-1, the J gene TRBJ1-4; TRBD1 reflects the table's D call only, with no check against the DNA. TRBV21-1 is a pseudogene. The CDR3 sequence is 18 residues long. DNA for the CDR3: TGTGCCAGCAGCAAAGCGCAGGGACAGTCTGCAACTAATGAAAAACTGTTTTTT. This codes for CASSKAQGQSATNEKLFF.

The chain is built from TRBV3-1 (or the pseudogene TRBV3-2) and TRBJ1-1, with D hard to call. The germline V gene encodes CDR1 LGHDT and CDR2 YNNKEL (reference sequence). Trimming took off 1 base at V and 0 bases at J, with 12 bases between the two ends. The CDR3 is made up of 16 amino acids. The CDR3 coding sequence is TGTGCCAGCAGCCAAGTTGATAGCGGTATGAACACTGAAGCTTTCTTT. Its translation is CASSQVDSGMNTEAFF.

The CDR3 loop reads CASRTSLLGTDTQYF. The CDR3 DNA is TGTGCCAGCAGAACTTCCCTATTGGGCACAGATACGCAGTATTTT. The chain couples TRBV6-5 to TRBJ2-3; D uncertain. The CDR3 sequence is 15 residues long. The ends were cut back, 6 bases at V and 1 base at J, with 14 bases in the middle. Germline CDR1 and CDR2: MNHEY and SVGAGI.

The chain carries TRBV7-2 and TRBJ1-1; D is possibly TRBD1 (5 bases). The CDR3 is made up of 16 amino acids. CDR1 and CDR2 from the germline V gene are SGHTA and FQGNSA. Between the trimmed V and J ends, which lost 1 base and 5 bases, there was a span of 17 bases. CDR3 DNA sequence: TGTGCCAGCAGCTTAGTTTCGGGGTTCGGGGGGACTGAAGCTTTCTTT. Translated, it gives CASSLVSGFGGTEAFF.

This chain connects TRBV2 to TRBJ2-5, with TRBD2 identical over 14 bases. V was clipped by 5 bases and J by 9 bases; unmatched bases: 5. CDR3 length: 14 amino acids. CDR1 and CDR2 from the germline V gene are SNHLY and FYNNEI. CDR3 in amino acids: CASSIRTSGGPQYF. CDR3 DNA sequence: TGTGCCAGCAGTATCCGGACTAGCGGGGGGCCCCAGTACTTC.

The rearrangement uses TRBV16 and TRBJ1-6; D uncertain. The germline CDR1 and CDR2 sequences are KGHSY and FQNENV. V was trimmed by 1 base and J by 3 bases, leaving 10 bases between them. The CDR3 runs 16 residues. CDR3 region: CASSQLRDRYNSPLHF. The CDR3 DNA reads TGTGCCAGCAGCCAATTGAGGGATCGCTATAATTCACCCCTCCACTTT.

The chain joins TRBV19 to TRBJ1-5, with 10 positions matching TRBD1. V lost 3 bases to trimming and J lost 0 bases; unmatched junction nucleotides: 8. Per the germline V gene, CDR1 is LNHDA and CDR2 is SQIVND (reference sequence). This CDR3 spans 18 amino acids. CDR3 residues: CASSMGTGVTYSNQPQHF. The CDR3 DNA is TGTGCCAGTAGTATGGGGACAGGGGTTACCTATAGCAATCAGCCCCAGCATTTT.

The gene calls are TRBV4-1 and TRBJ1-5; 9 nucleotides align to TRBD1. Germline V gene sequence: CDR1 MGHRA, CDR2 YSYEKL. The CDR3 contains 18 residues. J was trimmed by 2 bases and V by 1 base; bases with no gene match: 9. CDR3: CASSQGRGQGFGNQPQHF. CDR3 nucleotides: TGCGCCAGCAGCCAAGGACGGGGACAGGGTTTCGGCAATCAGCCCCAGCATTTT.

The chain joins TRBV11-2 to TRBJ1-1, with a tentative D call TRBD1 (5 bases). The germline CDR1 and CDR2 sequences are SGHAT and FQNNGV. The V gene lost 5 bases and the J gene lost 3 bases, with 13 bases spanning the gap. The CDR3 sequence is 14 residues long. CDR3 coding DNA: TGTGCCAGCAGCCGCAGGGATGGGCACACTGAAGCTTTCTTT. Amino acids: CASSRRDGHTEAFF.

V usage is TRBV4-2 and J usage is TRBJ2-1, with 12 bases aligning to TRBD2. Per the germline V gene, CDR1 is LGHNA and CDR2 is YNFKEQ. The CDR3 is 16 amino acids. Unmatched junction bases numbered 7, after V lost 1 base and J lost 9 bases. CDR3 in amino acids: CASSQAPSGRAGEQFF. In DNA, the CDR3 is TGTGCCAGCAGCCAAGCCCCTAGCGGGAGGGCTGGTGAGCAGTTCTTC.

This clone was recorded only once. This rearrangement joins TRBV30 to TRBJ1-3, with a weak D call TRBD1 (5 bases). CDR1 is GTSNPN, CDR2 SVGIG, per germline (reference sequence). This CDR3 contains 14 residues. V gave up 7 bases and J gave up 2 bases, with 15 bases separating them. The CDR3 loop reads CASPLGAAGNTIYF. The CDR3, as DNA: TGTGCCTCCCCTTTAGGGGCAGCTGGAAACACCATATATTTT.

The chain uses TRBV14 and TRBJ2-2; no clear D gene. The V and J ends lost 4 bases and 6 bases respectively, with 9 bases between them. The CDR3 is made up of 13 amino acids. Germline assignment: CDR1 SGHDN and CDR2 FVKESK. The DNA of the CDR3 is TGTGCCAGCAGCCCTCGCGTCGCCGGGGAGCTGTTTTTT. It codes for CASSPRVAGELFF.